This TCR beta chain derives from a study of blood T cells in healthy people across ages. Study-level results: The study regarded diversity estimates from one million T cells as underestimates. Researchers report that TCR beta diversity correlated strongly with naive T cell percentage.

The CDR3 covers 12 residues. The V end was cut by 3 bases, the J end by 7 bases, with 6 bases between. Per germline, CDR1 ENHRY and CDR2 SYGVKD. About this clonotype: Its matching antigen is unknown.

A second PCR, run for roughly 7 to 12 cycles, used a sample-barcoded 5' primer plus a J-beta primer mix. TCRdb ran MiXCR on the 5' RACE reads and lists one entry per CDR3 protein. The repertoire holds 650,000 to 700,000 distinct CDR3 sequences, with 40% to 65% as singletons. The chain is built from TRBV10-3 and TRBJ1-4; TRBD1 might be the D (5 bases). The sample was blood. The receptor comes from a woman older than 75 in good health. As DNA, the CDR3 is TGTGCCATCAGTGATGGGGGTGAAAAACTGTTTTTT. This sequence encodes CAISDGGEKLFF.